Presented here are 22 T cell receptor beta chains from one specimen sequenced in a study of Ad26.COV2.S vaccination and SARS-CoV-2 variants. The treatment: roughly 19 received Ad26.COV2.S at low or high dose, single or two shots; about 5 received placebo; per-sample allocation not given. Day 63 following the first vaccine or placebo injection was when the samples were taken. Clones were sequenced by immunoSEQ multiplex PCR, and TCRdb holds only the in-frame ones, with some missing. The sample contains 400,000 to 450,000 clones, 90% of which appear only once. The sample in question was peripheral blood, obtained in a trial of Ad26.COV2.S vaccine versus placebo. The receptors stem from a person between 18 and 60 years old who received the Ad26.COV2.S COVID-19 vaccine or a placebo.

This chain uses TRBV28 with TRBJ2-7; unclear D gene. CDR3 length: 13 amino acids. Trimming pared 3 bases from V and 4 bases from J, leaving 10 bases between. In germline, CDR1 is MDHEN, CDR2 SYDVKM. The CDR3 coding sequence is TGTGCCAGCAGTTTGGAGAGAGAATACGAGCAGTACTTC. This translates into CASSLEREYEQYF. Full variable domain (outside the CDR3, taken from reference TRBV28 and TRBJ2-7): DVKVTQSSRYLVKRTGEKVFLECVQDMDHENMFWYRQDPGLGLRLIYFSYDVKMKEKGDIPEGYSVSREKKERFSLILESASTNQTSMYLCASSLEREYEQYFGPGTRLTVT.

V and J are TRBV6-2 or TRBV6-3 and TRBJ2-3; no clear D gene. The CDR3 contains 12 residues. Germline assignment: CDR1 MNHEY and CDR2 SVGEGT. Trimming pared 4 bases from V and 4 bases from J, leaving 6 bases between. In DNA, the CDR3 is TGTGCCAGCAGTTGGACCTCAGATACGCAGTATTTT. Residues: CASSWTSDTQYF.

The chain employs TRBV21-1 and TRBJ2-7. TRBV21-1 is a pseudogene. There are 18 residues in the CDR3. The CDR3 here is CASSTSSCPTEPSYEQYF. Here the CDR3 DNA reads TGTGCCAGCAGCACATCCTCCTGCCCGACCGAACCCTCCTACGAGCAGTACTTC.

The rearrangement links TRBV21-1 to TRBJ2-6; the table's D gene call, TRBD1, was not cross checked with the DNA. TRBV21-1 is a documented pseudogene. The CDR3 is 17 residues long. Here the CDR3 DNA reads TGTGCCAGCAGCGTCCGGGACAGGATATCTGGGGCCAACGTCCTGACTTTC. Translation gives CASSVRDRISGANVLTF.

The chain couples TRBV2 to TRBJ2-3, with 9 bases that match TRBD2. The CDR3 runs to 16 residues. With 6 bases clipped from V and 0 bases from J, the junction kept 7 bases outside the gene matches. In germline, CDR1 is SNHLY, CDR2 FYNNEI. CDR3 amino acids: CASRKRAGGSTDTQYF. The DNA of the CDR3 is TGTGCCAGCAGAAAGCGGGCGGGAGGGAGCACAGATACGCAGTATTTT.

The V call is TRBV11-2, the J call TRBJ2-2; TRBD2 matches at 9 bases. The V gene end was trimmed by 3 bases and the J gene end by 2 bases; junction bases not matched to a gene: 4. This CDR3 is built from 16 residues. Germline V gene sequence: CDR1 SGHAT, CDR2 FQNNGV. In DNA form, the CDR3 reads TGTGCCAGCAGCTTTAACCTAGCGGGAAACACCGGGGAGCTGTTTTTT. As protein: CASSFNLAGNTGELFF.

DNA for the CDR3: TGTGCCAGTAGTAATCAGGGAAACTATGGCTACACCTTC. Protein: CASSNQGNYGYTF. The genes are TRBV19 and TRBJ1-2; a weak D match, TRBD1 (5 bases). Trimming removed 4 bases from V and 2 bases from J, with 8 bases in between. This CDR3 is built from 13 residues. Germline loops: CDR1 LNHDA, CDR2 SQIVND (reference sequence). Drawing the rest from reference TRBV19 and TRBJ1-2, the complete variable domain is DGGITQSPKYLFRKEGQNVTLSCEQNLNHDAMYWYRQDPGQGLRLIYYSQIVNDFQKGDIAEGYSVSREKKESFPLTVTSAQKNPTAFYLCASSNQGNYGYTFGSGTRLTVV.

This rearrangement joins TRBV6-1 to TRBJ2-7, with no clear D. V was trimmed by 3 bases and J by 0 bases, leaving 6 bases between them. The CDR3 is made up of 13 amino acids. The V gene's germline CDR1 is MNHNS and CDR2 SASEGT. The CDR3 nucleotides read TGTGCCAGCAGTGATCCCAGCTCCTACGAGCAGTACTTC. Residues: CASSDPSSYEQYF.

A word on this clone: This same CDR3 is encoded by further DNA sequences in the sample. The J gene is TRBJ2-1, the V gene TRBV18; 14 nucleotides line up with TRBD2. Per germline, CDR1 KGHSH and CDR2 LQKENI. This CDR3 region has 15 residues. The V and J ends lost 3 bases and 7 bases, in that order; junction bases with no gene match: 2. The CDR3 protein is CASSPGLAGVNEQFF. The CDR3 nucleotides are TGTGCCAGCTCACCGGGACTAGCGGGAGTAAATGAGCAGTTCTTC.

The gene calls are TRBV25-1 and TRBJ2-7, with D hard to call. Trimming shortened V by 10 bases and J by 5 bases, and 9 bases separated the two germline ends. Germline assignment: CDR1 MGHDK and CDR2 SYGVNS. The CDR3 runs 10 residues. This chain's CDR3 is CATETHEQYF. The CDR3 region has the DNA TGTGCCACTGAAACCCACGAGCAGTACTTC.

The chain uses TRBV10-3 and TRBJ2-7; 8 bases fit TRBD1. CDR3 length: 14 residues. Looked up from germline, CDR1 is ENHRY and CDR2 is SYGVKD. The junction had 12 bases not matched to a gene; V was cut back by 4 bases and J by 10 bases. The CDR3 DNA reads as TGTGCCATCAGTGTTTCAGGGGGCGAGAAGGAACAGTACTTC. Its protein product is CAISVSGGEKEQYF.

The chain recombines TRBV12-3 or TRBV12-4 with TRBJ2-7; D gene unclear. This CDR3 has 12 residues. The germline V and J ends were trimmed by 4 bases and 2 bases, with 6 bases remaining between them. Here the CDR3 reads CASSSTAYEQYF. The CDR3 DNA follows: TGTGCCAGCAGTTCAACAGCCTACGAGCAGTACTTC.

V usage is TRBV5-4 and J usage is TRBJ2-7, with D possibly matching TRBD1 (5 bases). V was shortened by 2 bases and J by 2 bases, with 11 bases between the two germline ends. The CDR3 is 14 residues long. The V gene's germline CDR1 is SGHNT and CDR2 YYREEE (reference sequence). CDR3 sequence: CASSLLGAPYEQYF. In DNA form, the CDR3 reads TGTGCCAGCAGCTTACTTGGGGCCCCCTACGAGCAGTACTTC. Using reference TRBV5-4 and TRBJ2-7 for the parts outside the CDR3, the full variable domain is ETGVTQSPTHLIKTRGQQVTLRCSSQSGHNTVSWYQQALGQGPQFIFQYYREEENGRGNFPPRFSGLQFPNYSSELNVNALELDDSALYLCASSLLGAPYEQYFGPGTRLTVT.

The chain combines TRBV6-5 with TRBJ1-6, with 9 nucleotides matching TRBD1. CDR1 and CDR2 (germline): MNHEY, SVGAGI. Trimming removed 6 bases from V and 7 bases from J; junction bases left unmatched: 1. The CDR3 length is 13 residues. CDR3 sequence reads: CASSGQGNSPLHF. Here the CDR3 DNA reads TGTGCCAGCAGCGGACAGGGGAATTCACCCCTCCACTTT.

The chain links TRBV3-1 (or the pseudogene TRBV3-2) to TRBJ2-3; 8 bases are a match to TRBD2. V lost 0 bases to trimming and J lost 4 bases; unmatched junction nucleotides: 9. The length of the CDR3 is 17 residues. Per the germline V gene, CDR1 is LGHDT and CDR2 is YNNKEL (reference sequence). The CDR3 here is CASSQDRRTSFADTQYF. The CDR3 DNA reads as TGTGCCAGCAGCCAAGATCGCCGGACTAGCTTTGCAGATACGCAGTATTTT.

V and J are TRBV2 and TRBJ2-7, with TRBD2 identical over 8 bases. J gave up 2 bases and V 5 bases, and 11 bases lay outside the gene matches. The CDR3 sequence is 16 residues long. Germline CDR1 and CDR2: SNHLY and FYNNEI. CDR3 nucleotides: TGTGCCAGCAGTTACACACTGACTAGCGCGGCCTACGAGCAGTACTTC. It codes for CASSYTLTSAAYEQYF.

The chain employs TRBV2 and TRBJ2-7; no clear D gene. The CDR3 totals 13 residues. V was pared by 7 bases and J by 1 base, with 11 bases between. CDR1 is SNHLY and CDR2 is FYNNEI in the germline V gene. CDR3 DNA sequence: TGTGCCAGCAAAAGTGGCAGGTCCTACGAGCAGTACTTC. Encoded protein: CASKSGRSYEQYF. The whole variable domain, filled in from reference TRBV2 and TRBJ2-7, reads EPEVTQTPSHQVTQMGQEVILRCVPISNHLYFYWYRQILGQKVEFLVSFYNNEISEKSEIFDDQFSVERPDGSNFTLKIRSTKLEDSAMYFCASKSGRSYEQYFGPGTRLTVT.

V gene TRBV6-2 or TRBV6-3 combines with J gene TRBJ2-7; no clear D gene. CDR3 length: 15 residues. In germline, CDR1 is MNHEY, CDR2 SVGEGT. The germline V and J ends were trimmed by 2 bases and 0 bases, with 11 bases remaining between them. In nucleotides, the CDR3 is TGTGCCAGCAGTTACGAGTCTTCCAGCTCCTACGAGCAGTACTTC. Its protein product is CASSYESSSSYEQYF.

The genes are TRBV7-8 and TRBJ1-1; no definite D call. V lost 2 bases, J lost 4 bases, and 11 bases lay in between. The CDR3 totals 14 residues. CDR1 is SGHVS and CDR2 is FQNEAQ in the germline V gene. CDR3 nucleotide sequence: TGTGCCAGCAGCTTAAGAAGGGAAAGCACTGAAGCTTTCTTT. It is translated as CASSLRRESTEAFF.

The chain has TRBV19 and TRBJ2-4; 9 bases are shared with TRBD1. CDR1 is LNHDA, CDR2 SQIVND, per germline (reference sequence). J gave up 6 bases and V 1 base, and 4 bases lay outside the gene matches. This CDR3 has 15 residues. Written as DNA, the CDR3 is TGTGCCAGTAGTATAGTTGCGACAGGGGGAAACATTCAGTACTTC. As protein: CASSIVATGGNIQYF.

The rearrangement links TRBV6-5 to TRBJ2-7; 9 positions match TRBD2. The ends lost 5 bases at V and 3 bases at J; junction bases unmatched: 5. Germline lookup yields CDR1 MNHEY and CDR2 SVGAGI. The CDR3 loop spans 14 amino acids. Here the CDR3 DNA reads TGTGCCAGCAGTCGAATTAGCGGGAGCTACGAGCAGTACTTC. Translating it yields CASSRISGSYEQYF.

The genes are TRBV7-2 and TRBJ2-2; 7 nucleotides line up with TRBD1. CDR1 and CDR2 (germline): SGHTA, FQGNSA. With 5 bases clipped from V and 0 bases from J, the junction kept 9 bases outside the gene matches. The CDR3 sequence is 17 residues long. The CDR3 DNA reads as TGTGCCAGCAGCCCAGTAAGAGGGGGCCCGAACACCGGGGAGCTGTTTTTT. Translating it yields CASSPVRGGPNTGELFF.